The rows below give T cell receptor beta chains drawn from one sample of a study of blood T cell repertoires in COVID-19. Profiling relied on immunoSEQ multiplex PCR, and the TCRdb table lists in-frame clones only, not all of them. This sample has approximately 99,000 clones, with roughly 89% found just once. The sample consisted of peripheral blood. The receptors derive from a man between 65 and 79 years old with active or convalescent COVID-19. CDR3s leave out the opening cysteine and the closing phenylalanine or tryptophan. Each record gives: V gene, CDR3 protein.

TRBV24-1 ATSGGGLETQY
TRBV2 ASSVGQANYGYT
TRBV19 ASSVTGTGNIQY
TRBV28 ASTIEAGNYGYT
TRBV6-2/TRBV6-3 ASSLWDTSYEQY
TRBV28 ASSPPTLGSPEQY
TRBV19 ASRPTYRGRRDSPLH
TRBV6-4 ASSPGDLGHGYT
TRBV30 AWSVRTSSYNSPLH
TRBV6-5 ASSYSGGSYEQY
TRBV30 AWSPGSGSGNTIY
TRBV7-6 ASSLGQGSEAF
TRBV30 AWTEPGTGDYGYT
TRBV11-2 ASSLQAAGQETQY
TRBV5-5 ASSRATGTDTQY
TRBV18 ASSPRGPGNQPQH
TRBV7-9 ASRSYGGGPGADTQY
TRBV27 ASSSVGERYGYT
TRBV12-3/TRBV12-4 ASSWDREDEQY
TRBV28 ASSLPGENTEAF
TRBV11-3 ASSPGTGTTGELF
TRBV15 ATSFQGGNQPQH
TRBV6-5 ASKIRDRVHNEQF
TRBV4-3 ASSRGQGDGNTIY
TRBV6-6 ASRPQVFSGNTIY
TRBV2 ASSGTGDYLPEAF
TRBV7-2 ASSLRGGGNTIY
TRBV19 ASSRQGSLGGLAKNIQY
TRBV3-1/TRBV3-2 ASTQGRADTQY
TRBV2 ASSLAGLTRETQY
TRBV3-1/TRBV3-2 ASNSGLAGGQTQY
TRBV2 ASSEPGSYGYT
TRBV14 ASSEQYNSPLH
TRBV4-1 ASSQEWGLSNQY
TRBV30 AWTPGGGGGYT
TRBV2 ASRLYRGRGYT
TRBV6-6 ASRTIGPQH
TRBV18 ASSVALGETQY
TRBV7-6 ASSRYQGGDQPQH